This record concerns one T cell receptor beta chain sequence. What it recognizes is unknown. A 5'RACE reaction primed in the constant segment made cDNA libraries of TCR alpha and TCR beta, and these carried sample barcodes and UMIs. TCRdb called the 5' RACE reads again in MiXCR, with one record for every CDR3 protein. In the table there are roughly 620,000 distinct CDR3 sequences, around 17% of which are singletons. The data were taken from a study of T-cell memory formation after mild COVID-19. Study-wide results and limits: Later expanders leaned CD4+, whereas day 15 to 85 contracting clones were balanced CD4/CD8. The appearance of some responding clones in pre-infection memory suggested that cross-reactive memory joined. Contracting CD4+ clones lay largely in CM and EM, with CD8+ ones residing in EMRA.

The sequenced sample consisted of PBMCs or a T cell subset sorted from them (not recorded which). This TCR derives from an adult woman who had mild COVID-19 (a few samples of this study predate the infection). Cell type and time point are not known.

The CDR3 DNA reads TGTGCCAGCAGTTTTAACCGGGACAGGGGGAATACGCAGTATTTT. It specifies CASSFNRDRGNTQYF. V is TRBV6-6 and J is TRBJ2-3, with TRBD1 matching 11 bases. Germline trimming cut 4 bases from V and 7 bases from J; bases unmatched to any gene: 7. Per the germline V gene, CDR1 is MNHNY and CDR2 is SVGAGI (reference sequence). This CDR3 region has 15 residues.